This T cell receptor (beta chain) was obtained from a study of T cell responses to AZD1222 COVID-19 vaccine (dated by TCRdb to the early 2020s). Looking at the study overall: AZD1222 recipients whose second dose came at about 4 weeks and those whose second dose came at about 12 weeks were combined into one group, since spike-specific TCR depth and breadth did not differ between the two schedules. TCR sequencing covered about 230 trial participants: about 210 given two doses of AZD1222 and about 26 given two doses of MenACWY control vaccine. Trial participants were enrolled by age into 18-55, 56-69 and 70-plus year subgroups, with around 140, 26 and 57 TCR-sequenced participants respectively.

The CDR3 regions of human TCRbeta chains were subjected to immunosequencing. Per the authors' processing: TCRs in the repertoires were compared against a reference library of SARS-CoV-2-specific TCRs that had been generated with the MIRA antigen-specificity platform. Breadth was defined as the fraction of unique TCRs that were SARS-CoV-2-associated. Depth was defined as the fraction of total T cells that were SARS-CoV-2-associated. Using the MIRA data, every spike-specific TCR was mapped to the spike region that the TCR reacted to and assigned to either a CD4 or a CD8 class. Log10-transformed breadth and depth values were compared by one-way ANOVA with Sidak's multiple comparisons tests. In its TCRdb copy, this immuneACCESS table keeps in-frame sequences only and misses some clones. Where compared with another copy, unresolved V genes explain less than half of these, and the others have no known cause. D and trimming were read from the DNA, whereas the V and J calls and clone size are those reported in that table. This sample gives 90,000 to 150,000 clones in total; more than 70% of them show up just once. The top ten clonotypes cover 4.5% to 6% of the sample.

This specimen's time point label, per the study, means: baseline before first vaccination. Vaccinee samples were obtained from the UK trials COV001 and COV002, which included a single-blind randomized controlled phase 2/3 trial of AZD1222 (ChAdOx1 nCoV-19) in healthy adults. For TCRbeta chain sequencing, PBMC samples were collected from trial participants at day 0 and at day 28 after the second dose. From a lookup of the germline V gene, CDR1 and CDR2 are MNHEY and SVGAGI. Deletion took 2 bases off V and 1 base off J, with a span of 11 bases between the germline ends. Its CDR3 holds 15 amino acids, cysteine through phenylalanine. Only the CDR3 region is kept as DNA, spanning 45 bases read in frame from base 1. A word on this clone: There is no known antigen for this receptor. Per-base qualities were not stored, and no clone one base away is much larger.

Study-wide conclusions, independent of this receptor: No day 14 peak-response samples were available, so repertoires were characterized only after the peak T cell response. The vaccine-associated CD4 TCRs covered the entire spike protein, and the dominant responses fell in regions 160-218 and 743-854. Conclusions about previously exposed vaccinees were limited because only five to seven AZD1222 recipients were SARS-CoV-2 seropositive at baseline. Spike-specific TCR breadth and depth rose significantly after two AZD1222 doses compared with day 0 and with MenACWY recipients. Nearly half of unique spike-specific TCRs reportedly recognized epitopes outside regions mutated in the B.1.351 and B.1.1.7 variants. Most participants were white British and females outnumbered males, and the authors suggested that clonal diversity may have been underestimated. In the small 56-69-year group, the increase in depth fell short of significance, most likely because of low power.

Sample: peripheral blood, taken on day 0 of AZD1222 vaccination. This receptor was identified in an adult in good health. The chain joins TRBV6-5 to TRBJ1-1, and perhaps TRBD1 as D gene, on 5 matching bases. This receptor has the CDR3 CASSYLPGANTEAFF. The nucleotide sequence is TGTGCCAGCAGTTACCTCCCCGGGGCGAACACTGAAGCTTTCTTT.